Reported below is one T cell receptor (beta chain). V was shortened by 4 bases and J by 7 bases, with 14 bases between the two germline ends. The germline CDR1 and CDR2 sequences are LGHDT and YNNKEL (reference sequence). The CDR3 length is 13 residues. This entry is derived from a study of control samples from healthy donors and cancer patients. Method: immunoSEQ multiplex PCR; TCRdb's copy keeps in-frame clones and lacks some. The table lists over 85,000 clones, roughly nine tenths of them singletons. This chain links TRBV3-1 (or the pseudogene TRBV3-2) with TRBJ2-7; no definite D call. This TCR was sampled from a woman aged 45-65 years with colorectal cancer. The sample comprised PBMCs. DNA of the CDR3: TGTGCCAGCAGCCCGGGCCTCTCGGGTGAGCAGTACGTC. Protein sequence: CASSPGLSGEQYV.